A single sample gave rise to the 21 T cell receptor beta chains below, sequenced in a study of STAT5B mutations in CD4+ large granular lymphocyte leukemia. The assay was immunoSEQ multiplex PCR, and TCRdb's table has in-frame clones only and misses some. The table lists tens of thousands of clones, approximately 83% of them singletons. The sample consisted of CD4+ T cells from blood buffy coats. Receptors were obtained from a human donor in good health.

The V and J genes are TRBV29-1 and TRBJ1-2, with 7 bases matching TRBD1. V gave up 4 bases and J gave up 1 base; unmatched junction bases: 6. This CDR3 has 14 residues. CDR1 is SQVTM and CDR2 is ANQGSEA in the germline V gene. CDR3 sequence: CSVGEGQINYGYTF. In DNA, the CDR3 is TGCAGCGTTGGGGAGGGACAGATTAACTATGGCTACACCTTC. Using reference TRBV29-1 and TRBJ1-2 for the parts outside the CDR3, the full variable domain is SAVISQKPSRDICQRGTSLTIQCQVDSQVTMMFWYRQQPGQSLTLIATANQGSEATYESGFVIDKFPISRPNLTFSTLTVSNMSPEDSSIYLCSVGEGQINYGYTFGSGTRLTVV.

The chain is built from TRBV19 and TRBJ1-2, with 7 bases fitting TRBD1. Germline V gene sequence: CDR1 LNHDA, CDR2 SQIVND (reference sequence). J gave up 3 bases and V 4 bases, and 11 bases lay outside the gene matches. The CDR3 is made up of 16 amino acids. CDR3: CASSTAAQGTDYGYTF. CDR3 bases: TGTGCCAGTAGTACGGCGGCACAGGGGACCGACTATGGCTACACCTTC. Supplemented by reference TRBV19 and TRBJ1-2, the full variable domain reads DGGITQSPKYLFRKEGQNVTLSCEQNLNHDAMYWYRQDPGQGLRLIYYSQIVNDFQKGDIAEGYSVSREKKESFPLTVTSAQKNPTAFYLCASSTAAQGTDYGYTFGSGTRLTVV.

The chain links TRBV2 to TRBJ2-5; D perhaps matches TRBD2 (6 bases). Trimming removed 7 bases at V and 2 bases at J, with 14 bases between. The CDR3 totals 14 residues. CDR1 SNHLY and CDR2 FYNNEI come from the germline V gene. CDR3 protein: CASTPGLLQETQYF. CDR3 DNA sequence: TGTGCCAGCACTCCGGGACTTCTTCAAGAGACCCAGTACTTC. The variable domain in full, completed from reference TRBV2 and TRBJ2-5, reads EPEVTQTPSHQVTQMGQEVILRCVPISNHLYFYWYRQILGQKVEFLVSFYNNEISEKSEIFDDQFSVERPDGSNFTLKIRSTKLEDSAMYFCASTPGLLQETQYFGPGTRLLVL.

Concerning this clone: Other DNA variants within this sample encode the same CDR3. The chain has TRBV9 and TRBJ1-5; D not certain. From germline, CDR1 is SGDLS and CDR2 YYNGEE. Trimming took off 2 bases at V and 0 bases at J, with 3 bases between the two ends. This CDR3 has 13 residues. The CDR3 nucleotides are TGTGCCAGCAGCGTGGGTAGCAATCAGCCCCAGCATTTT. It yields the protein CASSVGSNQPQHF.

V and J are TRBV7-6 and TRBJ1-1; D possibly corresponds to TRBD1 (5 bases). V was cut by 4 bases and J by 4 bases, with 16 bases left in between. This CDR3 spans 15 amino acids. Per the germline V gene, CDR1 is SGHVS and CDR2 is FNYEAQ. Here the CDR3 reads CASSWGPTPSTEAFF. The CDR3 DNA follows: TGTGCCAGCAGCTGGGGACCGACGCCGAGCACTGAAGCTTTCTTT. Filled out from reference TRBV7-6 and TRBJ1-1, the complete variable domain reads GAGVSQSPRYKVTKRGQDVALRCDPISGHVSLYWYRQALGQGPEFLTYFNYEAQQDKSGLPNDRFSAERPEGSISTLTIQRTEQRDSAMYRCASSWGPTPSTEAFFGQGTRLTVV.

This rearrangement joins TRBV5-1 to TRBJ2-2, with D tentatively TRBD2 (5 bases). Germline CDR1 is SGHRS and CDR2 is YFSETQ. CDR3 length: 16 residues. V was shortened by 2 bases and J by 7 bases, with 18 bases between the two germline ends. Here the CDR3 DNA reads TGCGCCAGCAGCTTTCTTACGGCCAACGCGGGCGGGGAGCTGTTTTTT. It codes for CASSFLTANAGGELFF.

The chain links TRBV19 to TRBJ1-4; TRBD1 agrees at 9 bases. The CDR3 contains 15 residues. The germline V gene has CDR1 LNHDA and CDR2 SQIVND (reference sequence). V lost 5 bases to trimming and J lost 6 bases; unmatched junction nucleotides: 7. The CDR3, as DNA: TGTGCCAGTAGTTCAACAGGGGGCTGGGATGAAAAACTGTTTTTT. This translates into CASSSTGGWDEKLFF.

This chain joins TRBV29-1 and TRBJ2-3, with TRBD1 identical over 7 bases. J gave up 13 bases and V 6 bases, and 10 bases lay outside the gene matches. Looked up from germline, CDR1 is SQVTM and CDR2 is ANQGSEA. This CDR3 is built from 11 residues. CDR3 sequence reads: CSVQDVGTEYF. The CDR3 DNA follows: TGCAGCGTCCAGGATGTAGGGACAGAGTATTTT.

The chain combines TRBV28 with TRBJ1-2, with a weak D call TRBD1 (5 bases). The germline CDR1 and CDR2 sequences are MDHEN and SYDVKM. V lost 11 bases and J lost 7, with 20 bases in between. The CDR3 sequence is 13 residues long. CDR3 sequence reads: CAARQGPFAGYTF. CDR3 nucleotide sequence: TGTGCCGCTCGGCAGGGACCCTTTGCTGGCTACACCTTC.

The rearrangement uses TRBV28 and TRBJ2-5; unclear D gene. CDR1 and CDR2 (germline): MDHEN, SYDVKM. Trimming left V 4 bases short and J 7 bases short, with 13 bases between. This CDR3 is built from 13 residues. The CDR3 DNA follows: TGTGCCAGCAGTTCGACCCACATAGGGACCCAGTACTTC. Residues: CASSSTHIGTQYF.

This clone was seen once. The CDR3 loop reads CASSPGGTYEQYF. As DNA, the CDR3 is TGTGCCAGCAGCCCAGGGGGAACCTACGAGCAGTACTTC. This chain connects TRBV6-5 to TRBJ2-7; 7 bases align to TRBD1. Per germline, CDR1 MNHEY and CDR2 SVGAGI. CDR3 length: 13 residues. The J segment lost 2 bases and the V segment lost 6 bases, leaving 4 bases of the junction unmatched.

Written as DNA, the CDR3 is TGCAGCGTTGCTGGGTATAGCAATCAGCCCCAGCATTTT. Translating gives CSVAGYSNQPQHF. The chain recombines TRBV29-1 with TRBJ1-5; D remains ambiguous. The CDR3 is made up of 13 amino acids. Trimming removed 4 bases at V and 0 bases at J, with 7 bases between. Germline V gene data show CDR1 as SQVTM and CDR2 as ANQGSEA.

The chain links TRBV14 to TRBJ2-7, with D hard to call. V dropped 4 bases and J dropped 0 bases, with 13 bases sitting between them. The V gene's germline CDR1 is SGHDN and CDR2 FVKESK. The CDR3 runs 15 residues. The DNA for the CDR3 is TGTGCCAGCAGCCGCGCCCTAGGGATCTCCTACGAGCAGTACTTC. Translation: CASSRALGISYEQYF.

This chain joins TRBV5-4 and TRBJ2-7, with 9 positions matching TRBD1. Germline V gene lookup returns CDR1 SGHNT and CDR2 YYREEE (reference sequence). The CDR3 consists of 16 residues. V shed 0 bases, J shed 4 bases, and the junction held 8 bases outside the gene matches. As DNA, the CDR3 is TGTGCCAGCAGCTTGGAGGTTGGACAGGGGTTTTACGAGCAGTACTTC. Its translation is CASSLEVGQGFYEQYF.

The V gene is TRBV5-1, the J gene TRBJ2-5; 8 nucleotides line up with TRBD2. The germline V gene encodes CDR1 SGHRS and CDR2 YFSETQ. The CDR3 is 14 amino acids. V lost 4 bases, J lost 5 bases, and 7 bases stayed unmatched. The CDR3 spells CASSRGRLGETQYF. The DNA of the CDR3 is TGCGCCAGCAGCCGCGGGAGGTTGGGGGAGACCCAGTACTTC.

This clone was detected only once. The V and J genes are TRBV29-1 and TRBJ2-6, with D uncertain. Germline lookup yields CDR1 SQVTM and CDR2 ANQGSEA. The CDR3 is 13 amino acids. V lost 5 bases and J lost 1, with 6 bases in between. The CDR3 DNA follows: TGCAGCGTTTCCGGGTCTGGGGCCAACGTCCTGACTTTC. As protein: CSVSGSGANVLTF.

The chain uses TRBV30 and TRBJ2-1; the D gene is possibly TRBD2 (6 bases). V was trimmed by 2 bases and J by 7 bases, leaving 9 bases between them. The CDR3 is made up of 12 amino acids. Germline CDR1 is GTSNPN and CDR2 is SVGIG (reference sequence). CDR3 protein: CAWSNRGNEQFF. The CDR3 DNA reads TGTGCCTGGAGTAATCGGGGGAATGAGCAGTTCTTC. Filled out from reference TRBV30 and TRBJ2-1, the complete variable domain reads SQTIHQWPATLVQPVGSPLSLECTVEGTSNPNLYWYRQAAGRGLQLLFYSVGIGQISSEVPQNLSASRPQDRQFILSSKKLLLSDSGFYLCAWSNRGNEQFFGPGTRLTVL.

The count of this clone is one. The chain uses TRBV5-1 and TRBJ2-1; possibly TRBD2 for D (5 bases). Deletions cut 5 bases from V and 0 bases from J, with 9 bases between. CDR1 and CDR2 (germline): SGHRS, YFSETQ. There are 14 residues in the CDR3. The CDR3 DNA is TGCGCCAGCAGGGGTGGGAGCTCCTACAATGAGCAGTTCTTC. This gives the protein CASRGGSSYNEQFF. Complete variable domain (other parts from reference TRBV5-1 and TRBJ2-1): KAGVTQTPRYLIKTRGQQVTLSCSPISGHRSVSWYQQTPGQGLQFLFEYFSETQRNKGNFPGRFSGRQFSNSRSEMNVSTLELGDSALYLCASRGGSSYNEQFFGPGTRLTVL.

This clone was observed a handful of times. The rearrangement joins TRBV5-1 to TRBJ2-7; D is unresolved. CDR3 length: 14 residues. The V end lost 0 bases, the J end lost 7 bases, and 14 bases lay between the germline ends. Germline loops: CDR1 SGHRS, CDR2 YFSETQ. CDR3 in DNA: TGCGCCAGCAGCTTGGGGCCTACTATGGGGGAGCAGTACTTC. Amino acids: CASSLGPTMGEQYF. Full variable domain (outside the CDR3, taken from reference TRBV5-1 and TRBJ2-7): KAGVTQTPRYLIKTRGQQVTLSCSPISGHRSVSWYQQTPGQGLQFLFEYFSETQRNKGNFPGRFSGRQFSNSRSEMNVSTLELGDSALYLCASSLGPTMGEQYFGPGTRLTVT.

The V call is TRBV10-3, the J call TRBJ2-7, with D perhaps being TRBD1 or TRBD2 (5 bases each). Germline CDR1 ENHRY, CDR2 SYGVKD. The CDR3 consists of 13 residues. The V end was cut by 7 bases, the J end by 0 bases, with 10 bases between. CDR3 loop: CAITRDGSYEQYF. The CDR3 nucleotides are TGTGCCATCACCCGGGACGGCTCCTACGAGCAGTACTTC.

This chain joins TRBV9 and TRBJ2-5; perhaps TRBD2 as D (7 bases). The J call may not be correct, given that the DNA end is closer to TRBJ2-7. The CDR3 is 15 amino acids. Germline CDR1 is SGDLS and CDR2 is YYNGEE. As DNA, the CDR3 is TGTGCCAGCAGCGTAGATGGAGGGGGGGCCTACGAGCAGTACTTC. Its translation is CASSVDGGGAYEQYF.